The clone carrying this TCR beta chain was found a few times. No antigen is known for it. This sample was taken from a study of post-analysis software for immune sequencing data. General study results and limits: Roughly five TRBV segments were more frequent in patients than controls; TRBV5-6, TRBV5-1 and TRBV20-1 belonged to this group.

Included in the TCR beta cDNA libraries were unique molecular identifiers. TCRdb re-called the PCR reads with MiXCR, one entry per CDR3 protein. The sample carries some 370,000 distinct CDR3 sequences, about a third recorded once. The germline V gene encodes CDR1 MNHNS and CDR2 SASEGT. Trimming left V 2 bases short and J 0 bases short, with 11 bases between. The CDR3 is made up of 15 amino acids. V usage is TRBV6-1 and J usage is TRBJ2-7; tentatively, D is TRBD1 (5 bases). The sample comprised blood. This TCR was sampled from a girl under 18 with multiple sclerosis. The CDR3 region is CASSEWQGASYEQYF. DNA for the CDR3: TGTGCCAGCAGTGAATGGCAGGGTGCCTCCTACGAGCAGTACTTC.